The T cell receptor beta chain under discussion was sequenced for a study of regulatory T cells in long-lasting Graves disease. Whole-study results and caveats: TRBV28, TRBJ1-2 and TRBJ2-5 were segments that persistent disease favored. Persistent Graves' patients had lower TCR diversity than newly diagnosed ones. Between persistent patients, roughly 2,600 public clonotypes were shared, exceeding the approximately 870 shared between new patients.

This clonotype was counted many times. Its cognate antigen is unknown. This CDR3 region has 14 residues. Germline lookup yields CDR1 SGHRS and CDR2 YFSETQ. The V gene lost 1 base and the J gene lost 2 bases, with 10 bases spanning the gap. Assembly of TCR beta libraries relied on iRepertoire HTBI primers together with Arm-PCR of CDR3 regions. One entry per CDR3 protein results from TCRdb running MiXCR on the multiplex PCR reads. The sample holds some 330,000 distinct CDR3 sequences, around 23% seen once. As to time point: persistent/refractory GD, antithyroid drugs over 5 years with positive TRAb. PBMCs provided the RNA from which the TCR library was made.

The chain links TRBV5-1 to TRBJ2-7; D not certain. This specimen consisted of peripheral blood mononuclear cells (PBMCs), obtained when the disease was refractory, from a patient treated with antithyroid drugs. This receptor was taken from a woman aged 40 to 50 with Graves disease. CDR3 sequence: CASSLYVRPYEQYF. In nucleotides, the CDR3 is TGCGCCAGCAGCTTGTATGTCCGCCCCTACGAGCAGTACTTC.